A selection of T cell receptor beta chains follows, all from one sample in a study of CD8 T cells in ankylosing spondylitis. TCRdb itself ran the 5' RACE reads through MiXCR, one entry per CDR3 protein. The sample has under 300,000 distinct CDR3 sequences; approximately 11% are singletons. Sequenced material: blood, either unsorted or a sorted T cell fraction (not recorded which). Every receptor here comes from a male donor with ankylosing spondylitis or in good health (not recorded which). The CDR3 runs from the conserved cysteine through the conserved F or W. Fields, in order: J gene, V gene, clone size, CDR3 protein. Expanded clones get a size class; other rows say once, few or many, or leave the size out.

>TRBJ2-1|TRBV5-1|many
CASSFLDDHLRHLLPNEQFF
>TRBJ2-1|TRBV4-3|-
CASSQDRQGAYNEQFF
>TRBJ2-5|TRBV7-2|-
CASSLANYQETQYF
>TRBJ2-1|TRBV20-1|few
CSARDLLAGVSAYNEQFF
>TRBJ1-1|TRBV4-1|many
CASSSDSDGGTDTEAFF
>TRBJ2-3|TRBV6-1|few
CATLAGGTDTQYF
>TRBJ2-3|TRBV12-3/TRBV12-4|many
CASKRGGGTDTQYF
>TRBJ2-3|TRBV12-3/TRBV12-4|many
CASRGDSHTQYF
>TRBJ1-3|TRBV4-2|-
CASSPDQGPGNTIYF
>TRBJ1-2|TRBV6-6|many
CASSQDGYTF
>TRBJ1-1|TRBV2|few
CASSARTGLLDTEAFF
>TRBJ2-7|TRBV6-5|many
CASSYFQSYEQYF
>TRBJ2-1|TRBV23-1|-
CASSQATLLRPSEQFF
>TRBJ1-2|TRBV29-1|few
CSVEIPRRYGYTF
>TRBJ2-7|TRBV28|many
CASSLETDRGSHEQYF
>TRBJ1-6|TRBV12-3/TRBV12-4|many
CASSNLGRISPLHF
>TRBJ2-7|TRBV9|few
CASSAEAGQANEQYF
>TRBJ2-1|TRBV27|many
CASSGGLAVNEQFF
>TRBJ2-1|TRBV5-1|many
CASSSSGKSYNEQFF
>TRBJ2-5|TRBV9|many
CASSLIGGTGETQYF
>TRBJ2-1|TRBV5-1|many
CASSLVWGSDEQFF
>TRBJ2-3|TRBV7-2|many
CASSLGGGDTDTQYF
>TRBJ2-7|TRBV12-3/TRBV12-4|many
CASSLSAPEQYF
>TRBJ2-1|TRBV3-1|few
CASSQDSSGAYNEQFF
>TRBJ1-1|TRBV20-1|many
CSARPGIRDTEAFF
>TRBJ1-2|TRBV6-1|many
CASSEGTELYGYTF
>TRBJ2-1|TRBV15|many
CATSKQREVAQFF
>TRBJ1-2|TRBV14|few
CASSITGTGVYGYTF
>TRBJ2-7|TRBV20-1|many
CSALLAGPYEQYF